The TCR beta chain under discussion was sequenced for a study of cytomegalovirus exposure and HLA in healthy donors. Study-level background: It was reported in a later analysis that the same platform had been used for the approximately 110 validation repertoires as for the roughly 670 first-cohort repertoires. The study, taken as a whole, reports: The finding came from a later analysis; first-cohort TCR clusters tended to co-occur in the 90 to 150 validation repertoires. Per published reports, the classifier diagnosed cytomegalovirus status with high specificity and sensitivity. According to the study, 160 or so TCR beta chains were cytomegalovirus-associated.

The CDR3 length is 16 residues. CDR1 and CDR2 (germline): SGDLS, YYNGEE. Trimming removed 4 bases at V and 1 base at J, with 15 bases between. The repertoire was sequenced with immunoSEQ multiplex PCR; TCRdb's copy has only in-frame clones and lacks some. The sample lists approximately 150,000 clones; around four fifths were seen once. Note on this clone: What it binds is unknown.

The sample was PBMCs. The rearrangement uses TRBV9 and TRBJ1-3; D is possibly TRBD1 (6 bases). This TCR came from a man aged 25 to 45 in good health and CMV-seropositive. The CDR3 loop is CASSSFQQGSGNTIYF. The DNA for the CDR3 is TGTGCCAGCAGCTCCTTTCAGCAGGGGTCTGGAAACACCATATATTTT.